This entry is about one T cell receptor beta chain. This sample was included in a study of T cell responses to AZD1222 COVID-19 vaccine. Germline CDR1 is SGHTA and CDR2 is FQGTGA. CDR3 length: 13 amino acids. V lost 5 bases and J 4 bases, leaving 11 bases between the germline ends. Repertoires were generated with immunoSEQ multiplex PCR, while TCRdb's copy carries only in-frame clones and drops some. There are over 150,000 clones in the sample; 90% to 95% occur only once, and 1.6% lies in the top ten. Material: peripheral blood, obtained 28 days after the second AZD1222 dose. V gene TRBV7-3 combines with J gene TRBJ1-2; unclear D gene. The sequence was obtained from an adult who received the AZD1222 COVID-19 vaccine. Written as DNA, the CDR3 is TGTGCCAGCAGCCCGGGTGGGGTCTATGGCTACACCTTC. Its protein product is CASSPGGVYGYTF.